The 26 T cell receptor beta chains presented below share a single source sample, sequenced in a study of T cell repertoires in cytomegalovirus infection (dated by TCRdb to the late 2010s). Their antigens remain unidentified. Sample treatment or condition, as interpreted from the label and publication: in vitro stimulation with specific CMV peptide epitopes to enrich CMV-specific T cells. Sequencing instrument: Illumina HiSeq 1500. TCRdb cleaned the public reads at Q25 with fastp, built clones with MiXCR and kept in-frame beta chains. Merged by CDR3 protein, the rows form single entries marked with the most common genes and DNA. Counted in this sample were about 310,000 distinct CDR3 sequences; roughly 25% of them appeared once. The ten biggest clones cover 13% of the sample. Material: cultured PBMCs, obtained from culture after CMV antigen stimulation. These receptors were collected from a human donor in good health (CMV status not recorded). Some clones in this sample may be carry-over from other donors' samples.

The chain joins TRBV6-2 or TRBV6-3 to TRBJ2-5; TRBD2 aligns across 11 bases. The J segment lost 5 bases and the V segment lost 6 bases, leaving 11 bases of the junction unmatched. Germline CDR1 reads MNHEY; CDR2 reads SVGEGT. The CDR3 runs 16 residues. CDR3 region: CASRMVAGGPSETQYF. The CDR3 DNA sequence: TGTGCCAGCAGGATGGTAGCGGGAGGGCCATCGGAGACCCAGTACTTC.

This chain links TRBV20-1 with TRBJ1-1; D is uncertain. Germline CDR1 reads DFQATT; CDR2 reads SNEGSKA (reference sequence). V was pared by 0 bases and J by 1 base, with 15 bases between. This CDR3 is built from 16 residues. The CDR3: CSARDLLLGGNTEAFF. The CDR3 DNA follows: TGCAGTGCTAGAGATCTTTTACTGGGAGGGAACACTGAAGCTTTCTTT.

This clonotype has only a few counts. V is TRBV7-2 and J is TRBJ2-2; D call uncertain. This CDR3 region has 14 residues. V lost 5 bases to trimming and J lost 3 bases, with 10 bases between them. CDR1 and CDR2 from the germline V gene are SGHTA and FQGNSA. The DNA for the CDR3 is TGTGCCAGCAGCCTGCGACGGTACACCGGGGAGCTGTTTTTT. Protein sequence: CASSLRRYTGELFF.

This clonotype was observed a few times. The rearrangement uses TRBV6-2 or TRBV6-3 and TRBJ1-2; tentatively, D is TRBD1 (6 bases). This CDR3 region has 13 residues. Germline lookup yields CDR1 MNHEY and CDR2 SVGEGT. The ends were cut back, 11 bases at V and 2 bases at J, with 15 bases in the middle. The CDR3 protein is CALRQDGNYGYTF. DNA for the CDR3: TGTGCCCTACGACAGGACGGAAACTATGGCTACACCTTC.

The chain uses TRBV14 and TRBJ2-5; possible D gene TRBD2, 6 bases. This CDR3 is 14 amino acids long. Trimming cost V 0 bases and J 5 bases, with 10 bases left between them. Germline V gives CDR1 SGHDN, CDR2 FVKESK. The CDR3 loop is CASSQDLRGETQYF. CDR3 DNA: TGTGCCAGCAGCCAAGATCTTCGGGGGGAGACCCAGTACTTC.

The chain links TRBV6-5 to TRBJ1-2, with D maybe TRBD1 (5 bases). V was cut by 0 bases and J by 4 bases, with 12 bases left in between. CDR1 is MNHEY and CDR2 is SVGAGI in the germline V gene. This CDR3 is built from 15 residues. This CDR3 reads CASSYSVGRAYGYTF. As DNA, the CDR3 is TGTGCCAGCAGTTACTCGGTCGGCAGGGCCTATGGCTACACCTTC.

The chain has TRBV7-9 and TRBJ2-6, with 7 bases matching TRBD1. Looked up from germline, CDR1 is SEHNR and CDR2 is FQNEAQ (reference sequence). This CDR3 has 17 amino acids. V shed 8 bases and J 2 bases; nucleotides not matched to a gene: 12. This chain's CDR3 is CASLFRSTGAGANVLTF. CDR3 coding DNA: TGTGCCAGCCTTTTCCGCTCTACAGGGGCTGGGGCCAACGTCCTGACTTTC.

This clonotype was recorded only once. A much bigger clone sits one base away, suggesting this may be a read error. The chain employs TRBV5-6 and TRBJ2-5, with a tentative D call TRBD1 (6 bases). V was pared by 7 bases and J by 1 base, with 17 bases between. Germline V gives CDR1 SGHDT, CDR2 YYEEEE. The length of the CDR3 is 15 residues. The CDR3 sequence is CASGGTGLSQETQYF. The DNA of the CDR3 is TGTGCCAGCGGAGGTACAGGGCTAAGCCAAGAGACCCAGTACTTC. The whole variable domain, remainder taken from reference TRBV5-6 and TRBJ2-5, is DAGVTQSPTHLIKTRGQQVTLRCSPKSGHDTVSWYQQALGQGPQFIFQYYEEEERQRGNFPDRFSGHQFPNYSSELNVNALLLGDSALYLCASGGTGLSQETQYFGPGTRLLVL.

The V call is TRBV12-3 or TRBV12-4, the J call TRBJ2-1, with D uncertain. V lost 7 bases, J lost 2 bases, and 12 bases lay in between. The CDR3 runs to 14 residues. The CDR3 coding sequence is TGTGCCAGCATTCCCTCCCAAGCCTACAATGAGCAGTTCTTC. This sequence encodes CASIPSQAYNEQFF.

This clonotype has a single count. V and J are TRBV11-2 and TRBJ2-3; 7 nucleotides align to TRBD1. This CDR3 comprises 17 residues. With V trimmed by 5 bases and J by 0 bases, 11 bases remained unmatched. CDR1 is SGHAT and CDR2 is FQNNGV in the germline V gene. CDR3 nucleotides: TGTGCCAGCAGCCTGTCCTCTAACAGGGGTAGCACAGATACGCAGTATTTT. It codes for CASSLSSNRGSTDTQYF.

V gene TRBV27 combines with J gene TRBJ2-4; TRBD2 matches 8 bases. The CDR3 runs to 14 residues. With V trimmed by 4 bases and J by 6 bases, 5 bases remained unmatched. Germline assignment: CDR1 MNHEY and CDR2 SMNVEV (reference sequence). The CDR3 nucleotides are TGTGCCAGCAGTTCCCCCGGGGGGGGAAACATTCAGTACTTC. The encoded protein is CASSSPGGGNIQYF.

There are many counts of this clonotype. The V and J genes are TRBV7-2 and TRBJ1-4; D gene ambiguous. Deletions cut 0 bases from V and 8 bases from J, with 13 bases between. CDR3 size: 15 residues. CDR1 and CDR2 (germline): SGHTA, FQGNSA. For the CDR3, the DNA is TGTGCCAGCAGCTTAGCGGGTCAACTTAGGGAAAAACTGTTTTTT. Translating gives CASSLAGQLREKLFF.

The chain joins TRBV30 to TRBJ2-1; no reliable D call. The V gene lost 5 bases and the J gene lost 9 bases, with 11 bases spanning the gap. Germline-derived CDR1 and CDR2 are GTSNPN and SVGIG (reference sequence). This CDR3 has 11 amino acids. CDR3 residues: CAWGSTGEQFF. The CDR3 DNA is TGTGCCTGGGGGTCTACGGGTGAGCAGTTCTTC.

This clonotype has ten or more counts. The gene calls are TRBV7-2 and TRBJ2-3; 15 nucleotides match TRBD2. This CDR3 is built from 18 residues. The germline V gene has CDR1 SGHTA and CDR2 FQGNSA. The ends lost 5 bases at V and 3 bases at J; junction bases unmatched: 9. CDR3 sequence (DNA): TGTGCCAGCAGCCTACGACCGGGACTAGCGGGAGGAACAGATACGCAGTATTTT. Its protein product is CASSLRPGLAGGTDTQYF.

This clonotype was detected ten times or more. The J gene is TRBJ1-2, the V gene TRBV6-4, with a possible D match to TRBD1 (5 bases). CDR3 length: 15 amino acids. Germline V gene lookup returns CDR1 MRHNA and CDR2 SNTAGT. With 5 bases removed from V and 2 bases from J, the gap between germline ends came to 15 bases. CDR3 sequence reads: CASSLEVGGNYGYTF. The CDR3, as DNA: TGTGCCAGCAGTCTCGAGGTCGGGGGAAACTATGGCTACACCTTC.

Written as DNA, the CDR3 is TGTGCCAGCAGCTTAGAAGCAGCGGGAGACGCCAAAAACATTCAGTACTTC. As protein: CASSLEAAGDAKNIQYF. The chain carries TRBV7-6 and TRBJ2-4; 8 bases match TRBD2. Germline V gives CDR1 SGHVS, CDR2 FNYEAQ. The CDR3 is 17 residues long. With 1 base clipped from V and 1 base from J, the junction kept 6 bases outside the gene matches.

This rearrangement joins TRBV7-2 to TRBJ2-7; TRBD2 aligns across 13 bases. This CDR3 spans 15 amino acids. V trimming: 5 bases; J trimming: 5 bases; junction bases outside the gene matches: 6. Germline loops: CDR1 SGHTA, CDR2 FQGNSA. The CDR3 bases are TGTGCCAGCAGCACGACTAGCGGGAGGCGGAACGAGCAGTACTTC. As protein: CASSTTSGRRNEQYF.

The chain combines TRBV7-2 with TRBJ1-5; D not resolved. The CDR3 consists of 15 residues. CDR1 is SGHTA and CDR2 is FQGNSA in the germline V gene. Trimming removed 5 bases at V and 2 bases at J, with 13 bases between. The CDR3 coding sequence is TGTGCCAGCAGCCTAGGGCAGATTCGCAATCAGCCCCAGCATTTT. Its translation is CASSLGQIRNQPQHF.

This clonotype occurred a few times. The J gene is TRBJ1-1, the V gene TRBV12-3 or TRBV12-4; 8 bases align to TRBD1. This CDR3 has 14 residues. Losses at the gene ends were 6 bases for V and 5 bases for J; bases not matched to a gene: 8. CDR3 sequence reads: CASRRGQGTTEAFF. The CDR3 bases are TGTGCCAGCAGAAGAGGACAGGGAACGACTGAAGCTTTCTTT.

This clonotype came up a few times. V is TRBV10-3 and J is TRBJ2-3; D may correspond to TRBD1 or TRBD2 (5 bases each). The V gene's germline CDR1 is ENHRY and CDR2 SYGVKD. CDR3 length: 12 amino acids. Trimming pared 10 bases from V and 4 bases from J, leaving 12 bases between. This chain's CDR3 is CATGRDADTQYF. The CDR3 region has the DNA TGTGCCACCGGACGGGACGCAGATACGCAGTATTTT.

The V call is TRBV7-3, the J call TRBJ2-7; D is unclear. CDR1 and CDR2 from the germline V gene are SGHTA and FQGTGA. This CDR3 spans 14 amino acids. Trimming left V 8 bases short and J 0 bases short, with 14 bases between. This CDR3 reads CASRKGCPSYEQYF. The CDR3 DNA is TGTGCCAGCCGCAAAGGGTGTCCCTCCTACGAGCAGTACTTC.

The chain is built from TRBV5-6 and TRBJ1-5; TRBD1 aligns across 9 bases. With V trimmed by 2 bases and J by 5 bases, 8 bases remained unmatched. The CDR3 consists of 16 residues. The germline CDR1 and CDR2 sequences are SGHDT and YYEEEE. The CDR3 DNA is TGTGCCAGCAGCTTTGGATTGGACAGGGGCGATCAGCCCCAGCATTTT. The encoded protein is CASSFGLDRGDQPQHF.

The chain couples TRBV11-3 to TRBJ2-7; tentatively, D is TRBD2 (5 bases). Germline CDR1 reads SGHNT; CDR2 reads YENEEA. The length of the CDR3 is 14 residues. Between the trimmed V and J ends, which lost 5 bases and 0 bases, there was a span of 11 bases. The CDR3 is CASSPGGSSYEQYV. The CDR3 DNA follows: TGTGCCAGCAGCCCCGGTGGGAGCTCCTACGAGCAGTACGTC.

The J gene is TRBJ2-4, the V gene TRBV4-3; tentatively, D is TRBD1 (6 bases). Germline values: CDR1 LGHNA, CDR2 YSLEER. V was cut by 0 bases and J by 2 bases, with 8 bases left in between. The CDR3 consists of 15 residues. CDR3 DNA sequence: TGCGCCAGCAGCCAAGACAGGGGACCCAAAAACATTCAGTACTTC. Protein sequence: CASSQDRGPKNIQYF.

V and J are TRBV28 and TRBJ2-3, with a tentative D call TRBD2 (5 bases). The CDR3 extends over 15 amino acids. Germline V gene lookup returns CDR1 MDHEN and CDR2 SYDVKM. Trimming pared 8 bases from V and 0 bases from J, leaving 15 bases between. CDR3: CASGKGGISTDTQYF. The CDR3 DNA is TGTGCCAGCGGCAAAGGAGGAATCAGCACAGATACGCAGTATTTT.

This chain joins TRBV11-2 and TRBJ2-1; 7 positions match TRBD2. Germline loops: CDR1 SGHAT, CDR2 FQNNGV. There are 17 residues in the CDR3. V gave up 2 bases and J gave up 5 bases; unmatched junction bases: 12. The CDR3 spells CASSLIRGLAVNNEQFF. CDR3 DNA: TGTGCCAGCAGCTTAATCCGAGGCCTAGCGGTTAACAATGAGCAGTTCTTC. The variable domain in full, with the rest retrieved from reference TRBV11-2 and TRBJ2-1, is EAGVAQSPRYKIIEKRQSVAFWCNPISGHATLYWYQQILGQGPKLLIQFQNNGVVDDSQLPKDRFSAERLKGVDSTLKIQPAKLEDSAVYLCASSLIRGLAVNNEQFFGPGTRLTVL.